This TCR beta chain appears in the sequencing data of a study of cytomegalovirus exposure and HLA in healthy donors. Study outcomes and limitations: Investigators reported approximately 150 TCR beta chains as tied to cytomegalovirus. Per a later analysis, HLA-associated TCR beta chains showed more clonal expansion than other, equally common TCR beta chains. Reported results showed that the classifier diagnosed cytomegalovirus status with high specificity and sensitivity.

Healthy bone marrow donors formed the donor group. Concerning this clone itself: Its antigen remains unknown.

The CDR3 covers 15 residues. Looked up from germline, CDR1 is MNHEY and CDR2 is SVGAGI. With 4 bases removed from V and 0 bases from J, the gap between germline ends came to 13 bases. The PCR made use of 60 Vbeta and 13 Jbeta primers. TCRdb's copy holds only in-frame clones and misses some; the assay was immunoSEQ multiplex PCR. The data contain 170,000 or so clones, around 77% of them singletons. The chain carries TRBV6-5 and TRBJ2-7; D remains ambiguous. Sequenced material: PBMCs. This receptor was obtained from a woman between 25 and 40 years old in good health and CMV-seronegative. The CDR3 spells CASSLSGLSSYEQYF. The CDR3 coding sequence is TGTGCCAGCAGTTTGTCAGGCCTTAGCTCCTACGAGCAGTACTTC.